This note documents a single TCR beta chain sequence. Its target is unknown. Trimming removed 6 bases from V and 6 bases from J, with 13 bases in between. The CDR3 loop spans 13 amino acids. The germline V gene encodes CDR1 MNHNS and CDR2 SASEGT. The record originates from a study of blood T cells in healthy people across ages. Study as a whole: Through template switching, about one barcoded beta molecule was captured per two T cells, as measured in model experiments. Broader study findings: Diversity of TCR beta correlated strongly with naive T cell percentage.

Donation came from healthy Caucasian individuals in Russia who were aged 6 to 90. A J-beta primer mix and a sample-barcoded 5' primer were used in a second PCR of about 7 to 12 cycles. TCRdb analysed the 5' RACE reads with MiXCR anew, one entry per CDR3 protein. The table lists 500,000 to 550,000 distinct CDR3 sequences, approximately 25% of them singletons. These data also formed part of another study, on T cells of mothers and their children. From that paper: Per mother, over 8 million TCR beta CDR3 reads were obtained; per child, around 2.9 million.

The receptor was isolated from a boy between 10 and 17 years old in good health. Input material: blood. This sequence joins TRBV6-1 and TRBJ2-3; D may be TRBD2 (6 bases). The chain's CDR3 is CASRHAGTDTQYF. CDR3 coding DNA: TGTGCCAGCAGGCACGCGGGGACGGATACGCAGTATTTT.